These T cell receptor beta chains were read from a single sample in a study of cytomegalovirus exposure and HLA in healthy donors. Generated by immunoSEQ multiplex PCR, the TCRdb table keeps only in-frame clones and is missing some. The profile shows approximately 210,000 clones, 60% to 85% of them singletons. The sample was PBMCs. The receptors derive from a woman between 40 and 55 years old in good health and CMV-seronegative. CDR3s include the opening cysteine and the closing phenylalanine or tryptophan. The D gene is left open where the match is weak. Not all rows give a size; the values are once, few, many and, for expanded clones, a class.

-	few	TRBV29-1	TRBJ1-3	TGCAGCGTGACAGGCACTGGAAACACCATATATTTT	CSVTGTGNTIYF
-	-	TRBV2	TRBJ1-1	TGTGCCAGCACTAGGGACTTCGGTAGTGAGGCTTTCTTT	CASTRDFGSEAFF
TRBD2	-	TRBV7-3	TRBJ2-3	TGTGCCAGCAGCTTATTAGGGAGGGAAGCTAGCACAGATACGCAGTATTTT	CASSLLGREASTDTQYF
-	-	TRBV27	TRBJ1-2	TGTGCCAGCAGTTTATCGCCCGCCCCCTCGACGGGGGGCTACACCTTC	CASSLSPAPSTGGYTF
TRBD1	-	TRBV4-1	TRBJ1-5	TGCGCCAGCAGCCATAGGACAGGGGTCAATCAGCCCCAGCATTTT	CASSHRTGVNQPQHF
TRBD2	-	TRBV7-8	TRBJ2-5	TGTGCCAGCAGCTCCATTGGACTAGCGGAAGAGACCCAGTACTTC	CASSSIGLAEETQYF
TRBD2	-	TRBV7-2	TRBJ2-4	TGTGCCAGCAGCTTGCTAGGCGGGAGTTACTCCATTCAGTACTTC	CASSLLGGSYSIQYF
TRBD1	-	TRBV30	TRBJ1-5	TGTGCCTGGAGTGGTTCGGGACAGCCTAATCAGCCCCAGCATTTT	CAWSGSGQPNQPQHF
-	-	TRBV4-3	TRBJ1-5	TGCGCCAGCAGCCCCTCGTACCTAGACAGCAATCAGCCCCAGCATTTT	CASSPSYLDSNQPQHF
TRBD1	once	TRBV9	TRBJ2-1	TGTGCCAGCTCGTGGCAGGGGGCAGGGAATGAGCAGTTCTTC	CASSWQGAGNEQFF
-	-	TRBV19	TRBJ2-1	TGTGCCAGTGGAGGCATTTCCGGGACTTACTACAATGAGCAGTTCTTC	CASGGISGTYYNEQFF
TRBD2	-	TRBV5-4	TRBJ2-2	TGTGCCAGCAGCTATACTAGCGTTTACACCGGGGAGCTGTTTTTT	CASSYTSVYTGELFF
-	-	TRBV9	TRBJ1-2	TGTGCCAGCAGCGACCGGGACATCAAATATGGCTACACCTTC	CASSDRDIKYGYTF
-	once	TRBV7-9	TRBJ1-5	TGTGCCAGCAGCTCCGAGCTCGGGGGGAATCAGCCCCAGCATTTT	CASSSELGGNQPQHF
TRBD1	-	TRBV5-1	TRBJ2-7	TGCGCCAGCAGCTGGGGACAGGGGTACGAGCAGTACTTC	CASSWGQGYEQYF